One sample yielded the 32 T cell receptor beta chains listed below, sequenced in a study of shared clonotypes between healthy human individuals. Data came from immunoSEQ multiplex PCR; TCRdb stores just in-frame clones and leaves some out. The table lists around 690,000 clones, 90% of them singletons. The sequencing input was memory CD8+ T cells from PBMCs. Subset: CD45RO+ cells pooled with CCR7-negative TemRA cells. The receptors here all came from a man younger than 30 in good health. Some clones in this sample may be carry-over from other donors' samples.

This clone was detected many times. Other DNA sequences from this sample encode an identical CDR3 as well. V usage is TRBV4-1 and J usage is TRBJ2-7; D is uncertain. The length of the CDR3 is 13 residues. V shed 3 bases and J shed 4 bases, with 10 bases lying between them. CDR1 is MGHRA and CDR2 is YSYEKL in the germline V gene. The CDR3 sequence is CASSQALGYEQYF. The CDR3 DNA reads as TGCGCCAGCAGCCAGGCCTTGGGATACGAGCAGTACTTC.

This rearrangement joins TRBV19 to TRBJ2-7, with TRBD2 identical over 10 bases. This CDR3 is built from 15 residues. From germline, CDR1 is LNHDA and CDR2 SQIVND (reference sequence). The junction had 4 bases not matched to a gene; V was cut back by 3 bases and J by 2 bases. CDR3 residues: CASSMASGGTYEQYF. The CDR3 DNA sequence: TGTGCCAGTAGTATGGCTAGCGGGGGTACCTACGAGCAGTACTTC.

This rearrangement joins TRBV27 to TRBJ1-2; no clear D gene. V lost 2 bases and J 4 bases, leaving 8 bases between the germline ends. Per germline, CDR1 MNHEY and CDR2 SMNVEV (reference sequence). This CDR3 has 13 amino acids. CDR3 sequence (DNA): TGTGCCAGCAGTTTAAACGGTCTCTATGGCTACACCTTC. This sequence encodes CASSLNGLYGYTF.

The chain combines TRBV29-1 with TRBJ2-2, with a tentative D call TRBD1 (5 bases). The CDR3 consists of 15 residues. The V gene lost 5 bases and the J gene lost 2 bases, with 15 bases spanning the gap. CDR1 SQVTM and CDR2 ANQGSEA come from the germline V gene. In DNA, the CDR3 is TGCAGCGTTCGCCCCAGGGCCCCTAACACCGGGGAGCTGTTTTTT. Amino acids: CSVRPRAPNTGELFF.

The chain has TRBV6-4 and TRBJ2-3; 9 bases agree with TRBD2. The CDR3 extends over 15 amino acids. Germline loops: CDR1 MRHNA, CDR2 SNTAGT. Unmatched junction bases numbered 8, after V lost 6 bases and J lost 4 bases. CDR3 DNA: TGTGCCAGCAGCCCTAGCGGGAAGGAGGCAGATACGCAGTATTTT. Translated, it gives CASSPSGKEADTQYF.

This chain links TRBV7-9 with TRBJ2-2; TRBD1 matches at 10 bases. CDR1 is SEHNR and CDR2 is FQNEAQ in the germline V gene (reference sequence). V shed 4 bases, J shed 7 bases, and the junction held 12 bases outside the gene matches. CDR3 length equals 17 residues. CDR3 nucleotides: TGTGCCAGCAGCTCCCCGCGGGACAGGGGAGGCGTCGGGGAGCTGTTTTTT. Amino acids: CASSSPRDRGGVGELFF.

The chain couples TRBV28 to TRBJ1-1, with TRBD1 matching over 8 bases. V lost 11 bases to trimming and J lost 4 bases; unmatched junction nucleotides: 15. Germline V lookup: CDR1 MDHEN, CDR2 SYDVKM. This CDR3 comprises 15 residues. In DNA form, the CDR3 reads TGTGCCCTAGTTCGTCAGGGGGCAAGGGTCACTGAAGCTTTCTTT. Its protein product is CALVRQGARVTEAFF.

Note on this clone: Other DNA sequences in this sample translate to the same CDR3. The J gene is TRBJ2-1, the V gene TRBV11-2; D might be TRBD2 (5 bases). Germline V gene sequence: CDR1 SGHAT, CDR2 FQNNGV. The CDR3 covers 13 residues. V dropped 3 bases and J dropped 4 bases, with 7 bases sitting between them. This chain's CDR3 is CASSLAGYNEQFF. The CDR3 region has the DNA TGTGCCAGCAGCTTGGCGGGTTACAATGAGCAGTTCTTC. Filled out from reference TRBV11-2 and TRBJ2-1, the complete variable domain reads EAGVAQSPRYKIIEKRQSVAFWCNPISGHATLYWYQQILGQGPKLLIQFQNNGVVDDSQLPKDRFSAERLKGVDSTLKIQPAKLEDSAVYLCASSLAGYNEQFFGPGTRLTVL.

The J gene is TRBJ1-3, the V gene TRBV11-2, with D hard to call. The length of the CDR3 is 15 residues. The V and J ends lost 1 base and 2 bases respectively, with 9 bases between them. From germline, CDR1 is SGHAT and CDR2 FQNNGV. The CDR3 region has the DNA TGTGCCAGCAGCTTAGGACGGAGCGCTGGAAACACCATATATTTT. It translates to CASSLGRSAGNTIYF.

Remarks on this clone: A much more abundant neighbour one base away suggests this may be a read error. The V call is TRBV27, the J call TRBJ2-2, with no clear D. From germline, CDR1 is MNHEY and CDR2 SMNVEV (reference sequence). This CDR3 region has 12 residues. V dropped 2 bases and J dropped 5 bases, with 3 bases sitting between them. As DNA, the CDR3 is TGTGCCAGCAGTTTAATGACCGGGGAGCTGTTTTTT. This codes for CASSLMTGELFF.

This chain links TRBV5-1 with TRBJ2-7; 7 bases line up with TRBD1. The germline CDR1 and CDR2 sequences are SGHRS and YFSETQ. The CDR3 consists of 17 residues. Germline trimming cut 2 bases from V and 0 bases from J; bases unmatched to any gene: 11. CDR3 nucleotides: TGCGCCAGCAGCTTTTCCCGAGGGGGCCCCCTCTCCTACGAGCAGTACTTC. This translates into CASSFSRGGPLSYEQYF. The full variable domain, rest sourced from reference TRBV5-1 and TRBJ2-7, is KAGVTQTPRYLIKTRGQQVTLSCSPISGHRSVSWYQQTPGQGLQFLFEYFSETQRNKGNFPGRFSGRQFSNSRSEMNVSTLELGDSALYLCASSFSRGGPLSYEQYFGPGTRLTVT.

V is TRBV27 and J is TRBJ2-3, with TRBD2 matching 10 bases. J gave up 3 bases and V 6 bases, and 12 bases lay outside the gene matches. Germline CDR1 and CDR2: MNHEY and SMNVEV (reference sequence). The CDR3 totals 17 residues. Here the CDR3 DNA reads TGTGCCAGCAGACCGCTAAGCCAGCGGGAGGGGACAGATACGCAGTATTTT. Its protein is CASRPLSQREGTDTQYF.

The chain joins TRBV28 to TRBJ1-1, with no clear D. Germline-derived CDR1 and CDR2 are MDHEN and SYDVKM. V lost 7 bases, J lost 0 bases, and 24 bases lay in between. This CDR3 comprises 18 residues. The CDR3 coding sequence is TGTGCCAGCACGTCGTGGGCAGGACGATTAACTTTGAACACTGAAGCTTTCTTT. It specifies CASTSWAGRLTLNTEAFF.

The chain recombines TRBV7-9 with TRBJ2-3; tentatively, D is TRBD1 or TRBD2 (6 bases each). The CDR3 has 13 amino acids. V lost 4 bases to trimming and J lost 4 bases, with 9 bases between them. The germline V gene encodes CDR1 SEHNR and CDR2 FQNEAQ (reference sequence). CDR3 loop: CASSSGGADTQYF. The CDR3 DNA follows: TGTGCCAGCAGCTCCGGGGGCGCAGATACGCAGTATTTT.

The genes are TRBV25-1 and TRBJ2-2; 10 bases map to TRBD2. The V and J ends lost 1 base and 4 bases, in that order; junction bases with no gene match: 3. CDR1 MGHDK and CDR2 SYGVNS come from the germline V gene. There are 16 residues in the CDR3. In DNA form, the CDR3 reads TGTGCCAGCAGTGAATCGAGCGGGAGGGCCACCGGGGAGCTGTTTTTT. Its translation is CASSESSGRATGELFF.

The J gene is TRBJ2-1, the V gene TRBV7-2, with D perhaps matching TRBD1 (6 bases). V lost 2 bases and J lost 10, with 12 bases in between. CDR1 is SGHTA and CDR2 is FQGNSA in the germline V gene. This CDR3 contains 13 residues. This chain's CDR3 is CASSLLQGFEQFF. The CDR3 DNA is TGTGCCAGCAGCTTATTACAGGGTTTCGAGCAGTTCTTC.

The chain couples TRBV28 to TRBJ2-7; D might be TRBD1 (5 bases). V was pared by 5 bases and J by 2 bases, with 22 bases between. The CDR3 has 17 amino acids. Germline V gene sequence: CDR1 MDHEN, CDR2 SYDVKM. This chain's CDR3 is CASSNSRVDRKTYEQYF. The CDR3 nucleotides read TGTGCCAGCAGTAATTCTCGTGTTGACAGAAAAACCTACGAGCAGTACTTC.

The rearrangement links TRBV30 to TRBJ1-5; possible D gene TRBD1, 5 bases. Germline CDR1 and CDR2: GTSNPN and SVGIG (reference sequence). V lost 0 bases, J lost 2 bases, and 11 bases lay in between. CDR3 length: 15 residues. This chain's CDR3 is CAWSVKGAGNQPQHF. The CDR3 nucleotides are TGTGCCTGGAGTGTTAAAGGGGCGGGCAATCAGCCCCAGCATTTT.

The chain employs TRBV6-5 and TRBJ2-7; TRBD2 matches 13 bases. Germline values: CDR1 MNHEY, CDR2 SVGAGI. V was clipped by 5 bases and J by 5 bases; unmatched bases: 3. This CDR3 has 14 amino acids. The chain's CDR3 is CASSQLAGGDEQYF. CDR3 DNA: TGTGCCAGCAGTCAACTAGCGGGAGGGGACGAGCAGTACTTC.

J is TRBJ2-1 and V is TRBV4-3; a possible D gene is TRBD1 (7 bases). The CDR3 is made up of 15 amino acids. Germline loops: CDR1 LGHNA, CDR2 YSLEER. V was clipped by 4 bases and J by 6 bases, with 16 bases between them. DNA for the CDR3: TGCGCCAGCAGCCCCCGGTCAGGGGGGCTCAATGAGCAGTTCTTC. Translated, it gives CASSPRSGGLNEQFF.

V is TRBV4-2 and J is TRBJ2-5; no clear D gene. In germline, CDR1 is LGHNA, CDR2 YNFKEQ. The length of the CDR3 is 16 residues. V was clipped by 0 bases and J by 5 bases, with 16 bases between them. CDR3 amino acids: CASSQDTGGERETQYF. CDR3 DNA sequence: TGTGCCAGCAGCCAAGATACCGGCGGAGAAAGGGAGACCCAGTACTTC.

V is TRBV4-3 and J is TRBJ2-7; TRBD2 matches 12 bases. V lost 1 base, J lost 4 bases, and 5 bases stayed unmatched. The CDR3 spans 16 residues. Germline CDR1 is LGHNA and CDR2 is YSLEER. The CDR3 bases are TGCGCCAGCAGCCAAGCGCTAGCGGGAGGGGGGTACGAGCAGTACTTC. Protein product: CASSQALAGGGYEQYF.

In this sample, this clone turned up once. The CDR3 DNA sequence: TGTGCCAGCAGCTTCATCGGTGGACAGGGACCCTACAATGAGCAGTTCTTC. Encoded protein: CASSFIGGQGPYNEQFF. V gene TRBV13 combines with J gene TRBJ2-1; TRBD1 agrees at 8 bases. J was trimmed by 2 bases and V by 3 bases; bases with no gene match: 9. This CDR3 contains 17 residues. Germline V lookup: CDR1 PRHDT, CDR2 FYEKMQ (reference sequence).

The rearrangement uses TRBV27 and TRBJ2-1; 9 bases are shared with TRBD1. The CDR3 sequence is 16 residues long. The V gene's germline CDR1 is MNHEY and CDR2 SMNVEV (reference sequence). J gave up 8 bases and V 2 bases, and 10 bases lay outside the gene matches. The CDR3 loop reads CASSLAGTGMFYEQFF. The DNA for the CDR3 is TGTGCCAGCAGTTTAGCGGGGACAGGGATGTTCTATGAGCAGTTCTTC.

This sequence joins TRBV7-9 and TRBJ2-2, with TRBD2 matching 7 bases. Trimming at V came to 4 bases and at J to 7 bases, leaving 15 bases not matched to a gene. Germline V lookup: CDR1 SEHNR, CDR2 FQNEAQ (reference sequence). There are 17 residues in the CDR3. The CDR3 loop is CASSSPLAGYSNGELFF. In nucleotides, the CDR3 is TGTGCCAGCAGCTCACCCTTAGCGGGCTACTCAAACGGGGAGCTGTTTTTT. The complete variable domain, with remaining parts taken from reference TRBV7-9 and TRBJ2-2, reads DTGVSQNPRHKITKRGQNVTFRCDPISEHNRLYWYRQTLGQGPEFLTYFQNEAQLEKSRLLSDRFSAERPKGSFSTLEIQRTEQGDSAMYLCASSSPLAGYSNGELFFGEGSRLTVL.

The chain employs TRBV7-9 and TRBJ2-1; no definite D call. The CDR3 totals 19 residues. Trimming stripped 8 bases from V and 8 bases from J, with 34 bases between. Germline V gene lookup returns CDR1 SEHNR and CDR2 FQNEAQ (reference sequence). CDR3 amino acids: CASRDVGETSKTSFDEQFF. CDR3 sequence (DNA): TGTGCCAGCCGCGATGTTGGTGAGACATCCAAAACAAGTTTCGATGAGCAGTTCTTC.

A note on this clone: The CDR3 carries no conserved terminal phenylalanine or tryptophan, so it likely arises from a read error. The DNA is left out, because the CDR3 cannot be placed on it with certainty; the CDR3 is given as TCRdb lists it. The rearrangement links TRBV6-5 to TRBJ2-7; the DNA was not compared with TRBD1, the D call given in the table. Per germline, CDR1 MNHEY and CDR2 SVGAGI. Including both end residues, the CDR3 is 13 amino acids long. The CDR3 loop reads CASSYSVTGESLL.

This clone was seen only once. The chain combines TRBV28 with TRBJ2-6; a possible D gene is TRBD1 (5 bases). Trimming left V 10 bases short and J 7 bases short, with 23 bases between. The CDR3 loop spans 16 amino acids. Germline V gives CDR1 MDHEN, CDR2 SYDVKM. CDR3 nucleotide sequence: TGTGCCACCATCCCCTTCACAGGATCTACCGCCAACGTCCTGACTTTC. This sequence encodes CATIPFTGSTANVLTF.

The chain joins TRBV6-6 to TRBJ2-7; D not resolved. V lost 5 bases, J lost 2 bases, and 16 bases lay in between. Germline values: CDR1 MNHNY, CDR2 SVGAGI (reference sequence). The CDR3 runs 15 residues. In DNA, the CDR3 is TGTGCCAGCAGTCCTAGTTGGGATTACCCCTACGAGCAGTACTTC. The encoded protein is CASSPSWDYPYEQYF.

Written as DNA, the CDR3 is TGTGCCTGGGGTCTTCTCCGGGGCACTGAAGCTTTCTTT. This encodes CAWGLLRGTEAFF. The chain has TRBV30 and TRBJ1-1; D is unclear. The CDR3 spans 13 residues. V was clipped by 5 bases and J by 4 bases, with 14 bases between them. Germline values: CDR1 GTSNPN, CDR2 SVGIG (reference sequence).

The J gene is TRBJ2-7, the V gene TRBV19; possibly TRBD1 or TRBD2 for D (5 bases each). Germline V lookup: CDR1 LNHDA, CDR2 SQIVND (reference sequence). V was cut by 3 bases and J by 1 base, with 13 bases left in between. This CDR3 contains 15 residues. CDR3 protein: CASSIRGAGSYEQYF. CDR3 coding DNA: TGTGCCAGTAGTATTAGAGGGGCTGGGTCCTACGAGCAGTACTTC.

This chain joins TRBV2 and TRBJ2-3, with a possible D match to TRBD2 (6 bases). The V gene lost 11 bases and the J gene lost 6 bases, with 18 bases spanning the gap. CDR1 is SNHLY, CDR2 FYNNEI, per germline. The CDR3 is made up of 13 amino acids. Here the CDR3 reads CAADRREKDTQYF. In nucleotides, the CDR3 is TGTGCCGCCGACCGGCGGGAAAAGGATACGCAGTATTTT.